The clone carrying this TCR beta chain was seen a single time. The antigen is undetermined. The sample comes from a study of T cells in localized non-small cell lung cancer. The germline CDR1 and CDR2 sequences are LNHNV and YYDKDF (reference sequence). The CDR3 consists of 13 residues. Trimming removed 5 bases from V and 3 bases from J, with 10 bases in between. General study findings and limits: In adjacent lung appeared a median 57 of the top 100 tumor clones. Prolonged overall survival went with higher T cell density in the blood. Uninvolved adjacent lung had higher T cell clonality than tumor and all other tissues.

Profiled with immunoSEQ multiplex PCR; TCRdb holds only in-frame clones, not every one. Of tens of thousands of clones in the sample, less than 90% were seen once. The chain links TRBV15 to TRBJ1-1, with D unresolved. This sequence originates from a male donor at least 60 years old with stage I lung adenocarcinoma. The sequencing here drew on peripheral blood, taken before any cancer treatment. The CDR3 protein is CATSVFKDTEAFF. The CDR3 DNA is TGTGCCACCAGCGTTTTCAAGGACACTGAAGCTTTCTTT.